The 25 T cell receptor beta chains in this list originate from one sample, sequenced in a study of blood T cells in healthy people across ages. A second PCR of roughly 7 to 11 cycles used a sample-barcoded 5' primer and a J-beta primer mix. Using its own MiXCR run on the 5' RACE reads, TCRdb lists one record per CDR3 protein. The data hold about 1,500,000 distinct CDR3 sequences, with roughly 45% observed a single time. Sequenced input: blood. These receptors came from a young woman in good health.

The chain uses TRBV12-3 or TRBV12-4 and TRBJ2-7, with 8 bases matching TRBD2. CDR3 size: 18 residues. The J segment lost 7 bases and the V segment lost 6 bases, leaving 23 bases of the junction unmatched. Here the CDR3 reads CASSPNSGGAGLGCEQYF. The CDR3 nucleotides read TGTGCCAGCAGCCCAAATTCGGGGGGGGCAGGTTTAGGCTGTGAGCAGTACTTC.

This chain connects TRBV7-2 to TRBJ1-4; a weak D match, TRBD1 (5 bases). With 3 bases removed from V and 7 bases from J, the gap between germline ends came to 12 bases. This CDR3 is built from 14 residues. Germline V lookup: CDR1 SGHTA, CDR2 FQGNSA. CDR3 in amino acids: CASSFGGGSEKLFF. The CDR3 DNA follows: TGTGCCAGCAGCTTTGGGGGTGGAAGTGAAAAACTGTTTTTT.

The chain uses TRBV6-5 and TRBJ1-5, with D unresolved. This CDR3 spans 14 amino acids. V shed 7 bases and J shed 1 base, with 11 bases lying between them. Germline V lookup: CDR1 MNHEY, CDR2 SVGAGI. The CDR3 is CASKRVTSNQPQHF. The CDR3 coding sequence is TGTGCCAGCAAACGGGTAACGAGCAATCAGCCCCAGCATTTT.

This rearrangement joins TRBV4-1 to TRBJ2-2, with 8 nucleotides matching TRBD2. The CDR3 covers 17 residues. Per germline, CDR1 MGHRA and CDR2 YSYEKL. Trimming at V came to 1 base and at J to 7 bases, leaving 11 bases not matched to a gene. The CDR3 nucleotides are TGCGCCAGCAGCCAAGGGCCCCCCAGCGGGAGAGGCGGGGAGCTGTTTTTT. Amino acid sequence: CASSQGPPSGRGGELFF.

This clonotype was observed a few times. The J gene is TRBJ2-7, the V gene TRBV20-1; no clear D. Germline values: CDR1 DFQATT, CDR2 SNEGSKA (reference sequence). The CDR3 totals 16 residues. Trimming pared 3 bases from V and 0 bases from J, leaving 18 bases between. The CDR3 loop is CSARRFGRSNSYEQYF. The CDR3 DNA reads TGCAGTGCTAGGAGGTTCGGCAGGTCCAACTCCTACGAGCAGTACTTC.

The V call is TRBV5-6, the J call TRBJ1-6; D not resolved. This CDR3 region has 16 residues. In germline, CDR1 is SGHDT, CDR2 YYEEEE. V lost 4 bases to trimming and J lost 0 bases, with 11 bases between them. The CDR3 loop reads CASSPGRSSYNSPLHF. DNA for the CDR3: TGTGCCAGCAGCCCAGGACGGAGCTCCTATAATTCACCCCTCCACTTT.

The V and J genes are TRBV13 and TRBJ2-7; the match to TRBD2 covers 7 bases. Looked up from germline, CDR1 is PRHDT and CDR2 is FYEKMQ (reference sequence). The trim removed 0 bases at V and 3 bases at J, leaving 8 bases unmatched. This CDR3 comprises 16 residues. CDR3 DNA sequence: TGTGCCAGCAGCTTAGGGGCAGCTCCTAGCGGCTACGAGCAGTACTTC. Protein sequence: CASSLGAAPSGYEQYF.

This clonotype was seen a handful of times. The chain has TRBV10-3 and TRBJ2-1, with 15 bases lining up with TRBD2. V trimming: 6 bases; J trimming: 7 bases; junction bases outside the gene matches: 10. Per the germline V gene, CDR1 is ENHRY and CDR2 is SYGVKD. This CDR3 has 17 amino acids. The CDR3 nucleotides read TGTGCCATCAGGGGGACTAGCGGGAGGATATCCTTTAATGAGCAGTTCTTC. Its translation: CAIRGTSGRISFNEQFF.

This clonotype has a handful of counts. CDR3 amino acids: CASRTDLNEKLFF. In nucleotides, the CDR3 is TGCGCCAGCCGGACAGACCTAAATGAAAAACTGTTTTTT. The rearrangement joins TRBV5-1 to TRBJ1-4; perhaps TRBD1 as D (6 bases). The CDR3 is 13 residues long. Per the germline V gene, CDR1 is SGHRS and CDR2 is YFSETQ. Trimming removed 7 bases from V and 5 bases from J, with 12 bases in between.

The chain is built from TRBV5-1 and TRBJ2-5; unclear D gene. Germline values: CDR1 SGHRS, CDR2 YFSETQ. The CDR3 sequence is 12 residues long. V was clipped by 4 bases and J by 2 bases, with 6 bases between them. The CDR3 sequence is CASSTQQETQYF. The CDR3 region has the DNA TGCGCCAGCAGCACGCAACAAGAGACCCAGTACTTC.

The rearrangement links TRBV9 to TRBJ1-4; D gene unclear. Between the trimmed V and J ends, which lost 2 bases and 0 bases, there was a span of 8 bases. Per the germline V gene, CDR1 is SGDLS and CDR2 is YYNGEE. The CDR3 consists of 15 residues. CDR3 loop: CASSVNHATNEKLFF. The CDR3 nucleotides read TGTGCCAGCAGCGTCAACCATGCAACTAATGAAAAACTGTTTTTT.

The chain links TRBV5-1 to TRBJ2-5; TRBD2 matches at 9 bases. The V gene's germline CDR1 is SGHRS and CDR2 YFSETQ. J was trimmed by 2 bases and V by 4 bases; bases with no gene match: 9. The CDR3 extends over 16 amino acids. Here the CDR3 DNA reads TGCGCCAGCAGCGACGGTCTGACTAGCGGACAAGAGACCCAGTACTTC. It encodes CASSDGLTSGQETQYF.

This clonotype was counted only a few times. The genes are TRBV10-3 and TRBJ1-1; 8 positions agree with TRBD1. Germline-derived CDR1 and CDR2 are ENHRY and SYGVKD. V shed 3 bases, J shed 0 bases, and the junction held 6 bases outside the gene matches. This CDR3 region has 16 residues. The CDR3 sequence is CAISDGTGLLNTEAFF. In nucleotides, the CDR3 is TGTGCCATCAGTGACGGGACAGGCCTTCTGAACACTGAAGCTTTCTTT.

V is TRBV29-1 and J is TRBJ2-1; the D gene is possibly TRBD2 (5 bases). Per the germline V gene, CDR1 is SQVTM and CDR2 is ANQGSEA. The CDR3 has 12 residues. V gave up 7 bases and J gave up 9 bases, with 16 bases separating them. The CDR3 region has the DNA TGCAGCGCCCATCCGGACTCCGGTGAGCAGTTCTTC. Its protein product is CSAHPDSGEQFF.

This clonotype was found a few times. CDR3 protein: CSVRGLSGNEQFF. Here the CDR3 DNA reads TGCAGCGTCAGGGGGCTGTCAGGAAATGAGCAGTTCTTC. The genes are TRBV29-1 and TRBJ2-1; 8 bases match TRBD1. From germline, CDR1 is SQVTM and CDR2 ANQGSEA. The CDR3 extends over 13 amino acids. J gave up 7 bases and V 6 bases, and 8 bases lay outside the gene matches.

This clonotype was seen a handful of times. The chain couples TRBV20-1 to TRBJ2-1; D call uncertain. Per the germline V gene, CDR1 is DFQATT and CDR2 is SNEGSKA (reference sequence). Trimming removed 1 base at V and 4 bases at J, with 14 bases between. The CDR3 is 15 residues long. CDR3 protein: CSARVRPLQYNEQFF. The CDR3 bases are TGCAGTGCTAGAGTCCGGCCCCTCCAATACAATGAGCAGTTCTTC.

This CDR3 is CASKGTVVWETQYF. The DNA for the CDR3 is TGTGCCAGCAAAGGGACGGTGGTCTGGGAGACCCAGTACTTC. The chain couples TRBV6-1 to TRBJ2-5; D tentatively reads TRBD1 or TRBD2 (5 bases each). This CDR3 has 14 amino acids. V lost 7 bases, J lost 5 bases, and 17 bases lay in between. The germline gives CDR1 MNHNS, CDR2 SASEGT.

The chain is built from TRBV7-6 and TRBJ2-1; 9 positions match TRBD2. With 2 bases clipped from V and 5 bases from J, the junction kept 16 bases outside the gene matches. The CDR3 has 19 amino acids. Germline values: CDR1 SGHVS, CDR2 FNYEAQ. CDR3 in amino acids: CASSLPTPLAGGPNNEQFF. CDR3 sequence (DNA): TGTGCCAGCAGCTTACCCACTCCCCTTGCGGGAGGGCCCAACAATGAGCAGTTCTTC.

J is TRBJ2-1 and V is TRBV27; 7 positions agree with TRBD1. The CDR3 runs 19 residues. CDR1 and CDR2 (germline): MNHEY, SMNVEV (reference sequence). V shed 5 bases, J shed 4 bases, and the junction held 20 bases outside the gene matches. CDR3 DNA sequence: TGTGCCAGCAGTCCCTATACCCGGACAGGACCTTCCCTTTACAATGAGCAGTTCTTC. It is translated as CASSPYTRTGPSLYNEQFF.

The CDR3 region is CSARNRDRYEQYF. The CDR3 nucleotides are TGCAGTGCTAGAAACAGGGACCGATACGAGCAGTACTTC. The rearrangement joins TRBV20-1 to TRBJ2-5, with D possibly being TRBD1 (6 bases). The DNA matches TRBJ2-7 better at its end, which makes the J call doubtful. CDR3 length: 13 amino acids. Germline CDR1 DFQATT, CDR2 SNEGSKA (reference sequence).

The chain employs TRBV12-5 and TRBJ2-5, with D perhaps being TRBD1 or TRBD2 (5 bases each). Trimming took 7 bases from V and 5 from J, leaving 23 bases between them. Germline CDR1 and CDR2: LGHNT and FRNRAP. CDR3 length equals 16 residues. The CDR3 loop is CASASGPYYGGETQYF. CDR3 nucleotide sequence: TGTGCTAGTGCCTCGGGGCCCTACTACGGCGGGGAGACCCAGTACTTC.

There are a few counts of this clonotype. The chain is built from TRBV15 and TRBJ2-5; D not certain. Deletions cut 1 base from V and 11 bases from J, with 11 bases between. Germline V lookup: CDR1 LNHNV, CDR2 YYDKDF (reference sequence). CDR3 length equals 12 residues. The CDR3 DNA reads as TGTGCCACCAGCAGAGCCCGGAATGAGCAGTACTTC. The encoded protein is CATSRARNEQYF. Variable domain in full (rest from reference TRBV15 and TRBJ2-5): DAMVIQNPRYQVTQFGKPVTLSCSQTLNHNVMYWYQQKSSQAPKLLFHYYDKDFNNEADTPDNFQSRRPNTSFCFLDIRSPGLGDTAMYLCATSRARNEQYFGPGTRLLVL.

This clonotype has a handful of counts. The J gene is TRBJ1-4, the V gene TRBV7-9, with 9 bases that match TRBD1. This CDR3 comprises 15 residues. With 4 bases clipped from V and 8 bases from J, the junction kept 8 bases outside the gene matches. Germline V lookup: CDR1 SEHNR, CDR2 FQNEAQ (reference sequence). Here the CDR3 DNA reads TGTGCCAGCAGCTCTCCGGGACAGGGAGGGGAAAAACTGTTTTTT. Translating gives CASSSPGQGGEKLFF.

This clonotype was observed a few times. CDR3 sequence reads: CASRKTDGAYEQYF. CDR3 nucleotide sequence: TGTGCCAGCCGAAAGACCGACGGAGCCTACGAGCAGTACTTC. The chain carries TRBV6-6 and TRBJ2-7; no clear D. V lost 8 bases and J lost 2, with 16 bases in between. Per the germline V gene, CDR1 is MNHNY and CDR2 is SVGAGI (reference sequence). The length of the CDR3 is 14 residues.

V is TRBV6-6 and J is TRBJ2-1; TRBD2 matches 7 bases. The CDR3 covers 16 residues. Looked up from germline, CDR1 is MNHNY and CDR2 is SVGAGI (reference sequence). Trimming removed 4 bases from V and 5 bases from J; junction bases left unmatched: 11. CDR3 sequence: CASSSLGGSSHNEQFF. Here the CDR3 DNA reads TGTGCCAGCAGTTCCCTGGGCGGGAGTTCCCACAATGAGCAGTTCTTC.